Shown below are 18 T cell receptor beta chains from a single sample sequenced in a study of lymphopenia after photon versus proton radiotherapy. Data came from immunoSEQ multiplex PCR; TCRdb stores just in-frame clones and leaves some out. The repertoire holds tens of thousands of clones, with about 88% as singletons. This specimen consisted of peripheral blood, obtained from a patient treated with proton-based radiotherapy. The origin of the receptors is a man in his fifties or sixties with pancreatic cancer.

V is TRBV18 and J is TRBJ1-2; D gene ambiguous. The V and J ends lost 3 bases and 8 bases respectively, with 13 bases between them. From germline, CDR1 is KGHSH and CDR2 LQKENI. This CDR3 region has 13 residues. CDR3 nucleotides: TGTGCCAGCTCACCCGCTGACTCCATGGGCTACACCTTC. Translating gives CASSPADSMGYTF.

This sequence joins TRBV5-5 and TRBJ1-5; the D is unclear. Trimming took 5 bases from V and 7 from J, leaving 19 bases between them. The CDR3 loop spans 15 amino acids. Germline CDR1 reads SGHKS; CDR2 reads YYEKEE (reference sequence). CDR3 bases: TGTGCCAGCAGGTCATCAGGAGGTGCTGCGCAGCCCCAGCATTTT. Translating it yields CASRSSGGAAQPQHF.

The V and J genes are TRBV21-1 and TRBJ2-3; the table's TRBD2 call for D was not verified on the DNA. TRBV21-1 is an annotated pseudogene. The CDR3 is 21 amino acids. The CDR3 loop reads CASSKEGTSGRPSPSTDTQYF. CDR3 nucleotide sequence: TGTGCCAGCAGCAAAGAGGGGACTAGCGGGAGGCCCTCACCTAGCACAGATACGCAGTATTTT.

V gene TRBV29-1 combines with J gene TRBJ2-6; D unresolved. There are 12 residues in the CDR3. The germline V and J ends were trimmed by 7 bases and 4 bases, with 8 bases remaining between them. CDR1 and CDR2 from the germline V gene are SQVTM and ANQGSEA. The CDR3 DNA follows: TGCAGCGCCGTCACCGGGGCCAACGTCCTGACTTTC. Its translation is CSAVTGANVLTF.

The sample holds one count of this clone. The chain is built from TRBV18 and TRBJ2-3; 7 bases align to TRBD1. Germline assignment: CDR1 KGHSH and CDR2 LQKENI. V gave up 2 bases and J gave up 2 bases; unmatched junction bases: 1. This CDR3 is 14 amino acids long. This CDR3 reads CASSPGTDTDTQYF. CDR3 nucleotide sequence: TGTGCCAGCTCACCAGGGACAGACACAGATACGCAGTATTTT.

V and J are TRBV13 and TRBJ1-2, with 11 bases that match TRBD1. The CDR3 extends over 17 amino acids. Germline assignment: CDR1 PRHDT and CDR2 FYEKMQ (reference sequence). With 5 bases clipped from V and 7 bases from J, the junction kept 15 bases outside the gene matches. This CDR3 reads CASSPSGTGGKVSGYTF. The DNA of the CDR3 is TGTGCCAGCAGCCCAAGCGGGACAGGGGGGAAAGTGAGTGGCTACACCTTC.

The V gene is TRBV7-2, the J gene TRBJ2-2; D is possibly TRBD2 (5 bases). V gave up 3 bases and J gave up 4 bases, with 15 bases separating them. This CDR3 region has 16 residues. Germline V CDR1 and CDR2: SGHTA, FQGNSA. The CDR3: CASSFRGRERTGELFF. In DNA, the CDR3 is TGTGCCAGCAGCTTTCGAGGGAGAGAGCGCACCGGGGAGCTGTTTTTT.

The V gene is TRBV30, the J gene TRBJ1-1; TRBD1 might be the D (5 bases). The CDR3 has 16 residues. V lost 3 bases to trimming and J lost 2 bases, with 19 bases between them. The germline CDR1 and CDR2 sequences are GTSNPN and SVGIG (reference sequence). The CDR3 loop reads CAWRRRDLLPNTEAFF. The CDR3 DNA reads TGTGCCTGGAGACGCAGGGATCTACTACCTAACACTGAAGCTTTCTTT.

This clone was seen only a few times. V is TRBV10-2 and J is TRBJ1-1; D perhaps matches TRBD1 (6 bases). CDR1 and CDR2 from the germline V gene are WSHSY and SAAADI. The CDR3 sequence is 13 residues long. With 8 bases removed from V and 7 bases from J, the gap between germline ends came to 17 bases. The CDR3 DNA sequence: TGCGCCAGCGATAGGGGGATTCGGGGTGAAGCTTTCTTT. It encodes CASDRGIRGEAFF.

V gene TRBV28 combines with J gene TRBJ1-5; D is undetermined. The CDR3 runs to 12 residues. Germline assignment: CDR1 MDHEN and CDR2 SYDVKM. The V end lost 2 bases, the J end lost 6 bases, and 5 bases lay between the germline ends. The CDR3 nucleotides are TGTGCCAGCAGTTTAGTCGGTCAGCCCCAGCATTTT. Amino acid sequence: CASSLVGQPQHF.

V and J are TRBV7-2 and TRBJ2-1; D might be TRBD2 (6 bases). The germline gives CDR1 SGHTA, CDR2 FQGNSA. V gave up 0 bases and J gave up 7 bases, with 13 bases separating them. This CDR3 contains 15 residues. CDR3 nucleotide sequence: TGTGCCAGCAGCTTAGCGCGGCGGGATGATAATGAGCAGTTCTTC. It codes for CASSLARRDDNEQFF.

CDR3 coding DNA: TGTGCCTGGAGTGTAGACAGAAGCCCTGGAGCTTTCTTT. The encoded protein is CAWSVDRSPGAFF. V gene TRBV30 combines with J gene TRBJ1-1, with D possibly being TRBD1 (5 bases). The V gene lost 0 bases and the J gene lost 10 bases, with 15 bases spanning the gap. The germline V gene encodes CDR1 GTSNPN and CDR2 SVGIG (reference sequence). The CDR3 is 13 amino acids. Based on the CDR3 plus reference TRBV30 and TRBJ1-1, the full variable domain is SQTIHQWPATLVQPVGSPLSLECTVEGTSNPNLYWYRQAAGRGLQLLFYSVGIGQISSEVPQNLSASRPQDRQFILSSKKLLLSDSGFYLCAWSVDRSPGAFFGQGTRLTVV.

The V call is TRBV18, the J call TRBJ2-7; D perhaps matches TRBD1 (7 bases). The V and J ends lost 0 bases and 5 bases respectively, with 17 bases between them. The length of the CDR3 is 16 residues. From germline, CDR1 is KGHSH and CDR2 LQKENI. CDR3 residues: CASSPPQRGGQDEQYF. CDR3 bases: TGTGCCAGCTCACCACCCCAGAGGGGAGGACAGGACGAGCAGTACTTC.

V and J are TRBV29-1 and TRBJ2-4, with 7 bases fitting TRBD1. The CDR3 is 12 residues long. CDR1 is SQVTM and CDR2 is ANQGSEA in the germline V gene. V was pared by 4 bases and J by 3 bases, with 0 bases of the junction left unmatched. For the CDR3, the DNA is TGCAGCGTTGCAGGGGGCAAAAACATTCAGTACTTC. As protein: CSVAGGKNIQYF. Filled out from reference TRBV29-1 and TRBJ2-4, the complete variable domain reads SAVISQKPSRDICQRGTSLTIQCQVDSQVTMMFWYRQQPGQSLTLIATANQGSEATYESGFVIDKFPISRPNLTFSTLTVSNMSPEDSSIYLCSVAGGKNIQYFGAGTRLSVL.

The chain has TRBV7-9 and TRBJ1-5; TRBD1 might be the D (5 bases). The CDR3 length is 15 residues. Trimming removed 1 base at V and 3 bases at J, with 10 bases between. Germline CDR1 and CDR2: SEHNR and FQNEAQ (reference sequence). Written as DNA, the CDR3 is TGTGCCAGCAGCTTAGTGTCAGGGCCCAATCAGCCCCAGCATTTT. Its protein is CASSLVSGPNQPQHF. The variable domain in full, completed from reference TRBV7-9 and TRBJ1-5, reads DTGVSQNPRHKITKRGQNVTFRCDPISEHNRLYWYRQTLGQGPEFLTYFQNEAQLEKSRLLSDRFSAERPKGSFSTLEIQRTEQGDSAMYLCASSLVSGPNQPQHFGDGTRLSIL.

This sequence joins TRBV29-1 and TRBJ2-1; 7 positions match TRBD1. V shed 2 bases, J shed 12 bases, and the junction held 4 bases outside the gene matches. The length of the CDR3 is 11 residues. Germline values: CDR1 SQVTM, CDR2 ANQGSEA. The CDR3 region has the DNA TGCAGCGTTGAAACAGGACAGGTGCAGTTCTTC. Translation: CSVETGQVQFF.

V and J are TRBV28 and TRBJ2-1, with 9 positions matching TRBD2. Germline CDR1 is MDHEN and CDR2 is SYDVKM. Losses at the gene ends were 6 bases for V and 4 bases for J; bases not matched to a gene: 4. The CDR3 contains 14 residues. CDR3: CASRSSGRYNEQFF. DNA for the CDR3: TGTGCCAGCAGGTCCAGCGGGAGGTACAATGAGCAGTTCTTC.

V is TRBV29-1 and J is TRBJ2-3; no firm D call. Trimming removed 7 bases at V and 2 bases at J, with 7 bases between. The CDR3 extends over 11 amino acids. The germline CDR1 and CDR2 sequences are SQVTM and ANQGSEA. CDR3 bases: TGCAGCGGTGCCGACACAGATACGCAGTATTTT. Its translation: CSGADTDTQYF.